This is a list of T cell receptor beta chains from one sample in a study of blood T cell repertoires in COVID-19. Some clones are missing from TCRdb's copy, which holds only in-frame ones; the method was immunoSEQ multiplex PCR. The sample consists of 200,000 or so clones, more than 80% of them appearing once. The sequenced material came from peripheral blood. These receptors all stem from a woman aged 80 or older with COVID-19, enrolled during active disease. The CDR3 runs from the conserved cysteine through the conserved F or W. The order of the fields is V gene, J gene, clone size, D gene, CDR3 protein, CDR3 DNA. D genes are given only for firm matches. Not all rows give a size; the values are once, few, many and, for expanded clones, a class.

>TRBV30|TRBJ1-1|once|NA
CAWRGRLDTEAFF
TGTGCCTGGAGAGGCAGGCTTGACACTGAAGCTTTCTTT
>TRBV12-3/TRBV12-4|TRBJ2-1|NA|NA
CASSFGNEQFF
TGTGCCAGCAGTTTCGGCAATGAGCAGTTCTTC
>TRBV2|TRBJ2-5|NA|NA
CASSEEVQETQYF
TGTGCCAGCAGTGAGGAGGTCCAAGAGACCCAGTACTTC
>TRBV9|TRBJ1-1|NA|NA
CASSVSQWNTEAFF
TGTGCCAGCAGCGTATCCCAGTGGAACACTGAAGCTTTCTTT
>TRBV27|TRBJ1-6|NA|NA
CASRQDSLRANSPLHF
TGTGCCAGCAGACAGGACAGCCTGAGGGCTAATTCACCCCTCCACTTT
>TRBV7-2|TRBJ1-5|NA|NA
CASSLGRGDNQPQHF
TGTGCCAGCAGCTTAGGGAGGGGCGACAATCAGCCCCAGCATTTT
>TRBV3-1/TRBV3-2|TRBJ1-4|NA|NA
CASSQFGGRGNEKLFF
TGTGCCAGCAGCCAATTTGGCGGCAGGGGTAATGAAAAACTGTTTTTT
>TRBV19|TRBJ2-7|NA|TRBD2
CASSAGVSYEQYF
TGTGCCAGTAGCGCGGGGGTATCCTACGAGCAGTACTTC
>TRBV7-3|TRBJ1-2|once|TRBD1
CASSPGGGTGRYYGYTF
TGTGCCAGCAGCCCCGGTGGGGGGACAGGGCGGTACTATGGCTACACCTTC
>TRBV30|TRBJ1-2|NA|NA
CAWSIAGPYTF
TGTGCCTGGAGCATCGCGGGACCCTACACCTTC
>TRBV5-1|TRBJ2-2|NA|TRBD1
CASSGTGAGELFF
TGCGCCAGCAGTGGGACAGGGGCCGGGGAGCTGTTTTTT
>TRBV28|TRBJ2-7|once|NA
CASSQPRLDRVSYEQYF
TGTGCCAGCAGCCAACCTCGACTAGACAGGGTCTCCTACGAGCAGTACTTC
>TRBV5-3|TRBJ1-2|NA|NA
CARSLGRGADGYTF
TGTGCCAGAAGCTTGGGTCGGGGAGCGGATGGCTACACCTTC
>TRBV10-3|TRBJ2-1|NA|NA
CATHSTEVNEQFF
TGTGCCACCCACTCCACCGAGGTCAATGAGCAGTTCTTC
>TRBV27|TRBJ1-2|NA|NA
CASSPFRGPYGYTF
TGTGCCAGCAGTCCCTTCAGGGGACCCTATGGCTACACCTTC
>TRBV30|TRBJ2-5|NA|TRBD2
CAWSVHVASGGETQYF
TGTGCCTGGAGTGTACATGTCGCTAGCGGGGGGGAGACCCAGTACTTC
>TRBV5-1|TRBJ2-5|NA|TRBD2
CASSLRSTSGQETQYF
TGCGCCAGCAGCTTGAGGTCGACTAGCGGACAAGAGACCCAGTACTTC
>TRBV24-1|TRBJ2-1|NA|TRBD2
CATGLAGTINEQFF
TGTGCCACCGGACTAGCGGGAACAATCAATGAGCAGTTCTTC
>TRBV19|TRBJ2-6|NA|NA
CASSISGGFGANVLTF
TGTGCCAGTAGTATTTCGGGGGGCTTTGGGGCCAACGTCCTGACTTTC
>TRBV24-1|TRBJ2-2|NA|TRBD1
CATSDLQGANTGELFF
TGTGCCACCAGTGATTTACAGGGGGCGAACACCGGGGAGCTGTTTTTT
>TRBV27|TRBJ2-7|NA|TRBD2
CASSFSGRPHEQYF
TGTGCCAGCAGTTTTAGCGGGAGGCCCCACGAGCAGTACTTC